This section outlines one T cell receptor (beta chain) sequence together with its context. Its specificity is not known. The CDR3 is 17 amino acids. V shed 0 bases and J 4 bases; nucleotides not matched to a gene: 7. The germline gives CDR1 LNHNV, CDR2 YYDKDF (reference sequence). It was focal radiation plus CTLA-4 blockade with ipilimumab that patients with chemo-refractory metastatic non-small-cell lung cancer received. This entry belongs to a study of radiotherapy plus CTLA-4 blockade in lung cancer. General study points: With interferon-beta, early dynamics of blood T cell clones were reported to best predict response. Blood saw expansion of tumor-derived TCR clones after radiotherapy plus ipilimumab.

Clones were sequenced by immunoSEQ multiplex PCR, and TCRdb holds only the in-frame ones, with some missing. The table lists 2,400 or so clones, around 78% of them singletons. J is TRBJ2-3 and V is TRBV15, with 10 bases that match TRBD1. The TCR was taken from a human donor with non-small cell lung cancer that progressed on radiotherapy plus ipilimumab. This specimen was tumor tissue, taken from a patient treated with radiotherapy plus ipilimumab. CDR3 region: CATSREVGDRGADTQYF. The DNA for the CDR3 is TGTGCCACCAGCAGAGAGGTCGGGGACAGGGGCGCAGATACGCAGTATTTT.